Sequencing of this T cell receptor (beta chain) was carried out in a study of blood T cell repertoires in COVID-19 (TCRdb year 2020). Study-wide context: Samples covering the acute and convalescent phases of COVID-19 were provided by collaborators in the United States, Italy and Spain. The material from the prospective study consisted of cDNA or gDNA derived from T cells, B-cell-depleted T cells, or PBMCs. Deeply sampled blood TCRbeta repertoires from subjects exposed to, actively infected with, or recovered from COVID-19 were included in the dataset. The repertoires were released in a freely available public database meant as a resource for research on the immune response to SARS-CoV-2. Samples were obtained from the ongoing ImmuneRACE study (first 160 participants) and from 1,200 or so subjects provided by 6 global collaborators. The sample metadata nearly always contained a de-identified subject ID, COVID-19 status, age in years and sex. Where available, HLA class I and class II types were taken from metadata supplied by the sample provider and were not determined by assay-based typing. The paper's findings and limits, for the study overall: Clinical and demographic metadata were provided uncurated, with the amount varying by source and participant.

TCRbeta CDR3 regions were amplified from genomic DNA by means of the immunoSEQ Assay, a bias-controlled multiplex PCR. Per the authors' processing: Within the assay, amplification of reference gene primers was used to estimate how many nucleated cells each sample contained. To quantify the absolute abundance of each unique TCRbeta CDR3 rearrangement, sequence reads were collapsed and filtered. For each sample, productive Simpson clonality was calculated by taking the square root of Simpson's diversity index across productive rearrangements. Imported from immuneACCESS, the table was reduced by TCRdb to in-frame sequences with V and J called. These copies leave out some clones; in studies compared against another copy, an unresolved V gene accounts for under half, and the cause of the remainder is not known. D and trimming were read from the DNA, whereas the V and J calls and clone size are those reported in that table. This sample is represented by roughly 90,000 clones; around 85% of them were singletons. The ten largest clonotypes hold approximately 13% of the sample.

The collaborating institutions used their own protocols to collect whole blood in K2EDTA tubes. For TCRbeta analysis, collaborators shipped samples in one of three forms: frozen whole blood, isolated PBMCs, or DNA extracted from either of those sample types. Remarks on this clone: There is no known antigen for this receptor. Per-nucleotide qualities are absent, and no much larger clonotype sits a single base away.

Sequencing used peripheral blood. This clonotype was obtained from a human donor in a cohort sampled during active COVID-19.

The CDR3 has the sequence CASSLVVRDTGELFF. The nucleotide sequence is given as TGTGCCAGCAGCTTGGTCGTGAGGGATACCGGGGAGCTGTTTTTT. The receptor chain draws on TRBV5-8 and TRBJ2-2, with TRBD2 as a weak D call on 5 bases. The junction shows trimming of 0 bases on V and 5 bases on J, plus 11 bases between the germline ends. The germline V gene provides CDR1 SGHTS and CDR2 YDEGEE. Counted from cysteine to phenylalanine, this CDR3 has 15 amino acids. CDR3 DNA is the only sequence kept; it has 45 bases, read in frame from the first base.